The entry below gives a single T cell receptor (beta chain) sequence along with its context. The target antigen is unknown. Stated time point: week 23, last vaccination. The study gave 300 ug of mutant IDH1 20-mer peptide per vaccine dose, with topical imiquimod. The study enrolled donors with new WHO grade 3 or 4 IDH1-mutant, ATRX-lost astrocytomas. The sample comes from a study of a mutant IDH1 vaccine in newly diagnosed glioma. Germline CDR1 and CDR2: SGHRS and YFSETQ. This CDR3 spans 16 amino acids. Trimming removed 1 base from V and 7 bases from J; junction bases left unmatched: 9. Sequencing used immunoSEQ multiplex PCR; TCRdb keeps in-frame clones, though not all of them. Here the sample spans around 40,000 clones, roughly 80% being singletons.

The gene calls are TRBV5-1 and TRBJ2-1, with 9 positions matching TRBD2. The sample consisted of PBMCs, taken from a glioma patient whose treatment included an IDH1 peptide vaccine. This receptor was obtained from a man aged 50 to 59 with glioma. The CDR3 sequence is CASSLISGGGGNEQFF. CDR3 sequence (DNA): TGCGCCAGCAGCTTGATTAGCGGGGGAGGGGGAAATGAGCAGTTCTTC.